Listed below are T cell receptor beta chains from one sample, sequenced in a study of blood T cell repertoires in COVID-19. Profiling relied on immunoSEQ multiplex PCR, and the TCRdb table lists in-frame clones only, not all of them. The sample carries around 16,000 clones, 85% to 90% recorded once. The source material was peripheral blood. The receptors originated from a man aged 60 to 69 with acute or convalescent COVID-19. CDR3s include the opening cysteine and the closing phenylalanine or tryptophan. A D gene is named only where the DNA matches it firmly. Expanded clones are given a class, and other clones once, few, many or no size at all.

V: TRBV7-3
D: -
size: -
J: TRBJ2-2
CDR3: CASSSRQAPGTGELFF
DNA: TGTGCCAGCAGCTCCCGACAGGCGCCGGGGACCGGGGAGCTGTTTTTT

V: TRBV27
D: -
size: -
J: TRBJ1-4
CDR3: CASSRAGEKLFF
DNA: TGTGCCAGCAGTCGAGCTGGTGAAAAACTGTTTTTT

V: TRBV9
D: -
size: -
J: TRBJ1-5
CDR3: CASSAGVSNQPQHF
DNA: TGTGCCAGCAGCGCCGGGGTTTCAAATCAGCCCCAGCATTTT

V: TRBV2
D: TRBD2
size: -
J: TRBJ2-3
CDR3: CASRDWDYTDTQYF
DNA: TGTGCCAGCAGAGATTGGGACTACACAGATACGCAGTATTTT

V: TRBV7-6
D: -
size: -
J: TRBJ2-7
CDR3: CASSLGRRDEQYF
DNA: TGTGCCAGCAGCTTGGGTCGCAGGGACGAGCAGTACTTC

V: TRBV5-4
D: -
size: -
J: TRBJ2-5
CDR3: CASSLSSDRQETQYF
DNA: TGTGCCAGCAGCTTATCATCCGACAGACAAGAGACCCAGTACTTC

V: TRBV10-1
D: TRBD1
size: -
J: TRBJ2-2
CDR3: CASSGTGDFTGELFF
DNA: TGCGCCAGCAGCGGGACAGGGGACTTCACCGGGGAGCTGTTTTTT

V: TRBV5-4
D: TRBD1
size: few
J: TRBJ1-1
CDR3: CASSLPPQDRGGTEAFF
DNA: TGTGCCAGCAGCTTACCCCCTCAGGACAGGGGTGGCACTGAAGCTTTCTTT

V: TRBV4-1
D: TRBD2
size: -
J: TRBJ2-3
CDR3: CASSQDGAGGPTDTQYF
DNA: TGCGCCAGCAGCCAAGATGGGGCGGGGGGACCCACAGATACGCAGTATTTT

V: TRBV7-8
D: -
size: -
J: TRBJ2-1
CDR3: CASAFFMRSSSYNEQFF
DNA: TGTGCCAGCGCGTTCTTTATGAGGTCTAGCTCCTACAATGAGCAGTTCTTC